Here is one T cell receptor beta chain with its context. The data belong to a study of CD8 T cells in Susac syndrome. CDR3 length: 14 amino acids. The germline gives CDR1 MNHEY, CDR2 SVGAGI. V was clipped by 2 bases and J by 6 bases; unmatched bases: 2. After extraction with the RNeasy kit, about 0.45 to 1 ug of the RNA was reverse transcribed using random hexamers. In TCRdb, the immunoSEQ multiplex PCR reads were re-called with MiXCR into one record per CDR3 protein. Of hundreds of thousands of distinct CDR3 sequences in the sample, around 85% are singletons; the top ten hold roughly 0.11%. The patients who served as multiple sclerosis controls were treatment-naive and had stable or active relapsing-remitting disease that fulfilled the revised McDonald criteria.

The sequencing input was CD8+ T cells from PBMCs. This TCR came from a human donor with multiple sclerosis. The rearrangement uses TRBV6-5 and TRBJ2-7; 12 bases align to TRBD1. CDR3 in amino acids: CASSYGGQGAEQYF. Here the CDR3 DNA reads TGTGCCAGCAGTTACGGGGGACAGGGGGCCGAGCAGTACTTC.